Following are 29 T cell receptor beta chains from one sample sequenced in a study of cytomegalovirus exposure and HLA in healthy donors. PCR involved 60 Vbeta and 13 Jbeta primers. Here immunoSEQ multiplex PCR was the method, and the copy in TCRdb shows in-frame clones only, minus some. The table has approximately 120,000 clones, around 80% seen once. Sequenced input: PBMCs. The receptor set was obtained from a woman between 25 and 40 years old in good health and CMV-seronegative.

The chain joins TRBV5-8 to TRBJ1-5; perhaps TRBD1 as D (5 bases). This CDR3 region has 14 residues. With 2 bases removed from V and 4 bases from J, the gap between germline ends came to 10 bases. CDR1 is SGHTS, CDR2 YDEGEE, per germline. CDR3 loop: CASSFEQANQPQHF. Written as DNA, the CDR3 is TGTGCCAGCAGCTTCGAACAGGCGAATCAGCCCCAGCATTTT.

V gene TRBV27 combines with J gene TRBJ2-7; D perhaps matches TRBD1 (6 bases). This CDR3 contains 15 residues. The V and J ends lost 7 bases and 5 bases respectively, with 21 bases between them. Germline CDR1 reads MNHEY; CDR2 reads SMNVEV (reference sequence). For the CDR3, the DNA is TGTGCCAGCACCACTTTCCTCAGGGGTGACCACGAGCAGTACTTC. Protein: CASTTFLRGDHEQYF.

This clone was detected a few times. This sequence joins TRBV7-9 and TRBJ2-7; 9 nucleotides match TRBD1. The CDR3 sequence is 15 residues long. Germline CDR1 and CDR2: SEHNR and FQNEAQ (reference sequence). The V segment lost 4 bases and the J segment 5 bases; nucleotides outside the gene matches: 9. The CDR3 here is CASSSSGQGWNEQYF. The DNA for the CDR3 is TGTGCCAGCAGCTCCTCCGGACAGGGGTGGAACGAGCAGTACTTC. Full variable domain (remainder filled in from reference TRBV7-9 and TRBJ2-7): DTGVSQNPRHKITKRGQNVTFRCDPISEHNRLYWYRQTLGQGPEFLTYFQNEAQLEKSRLLSDRFSAERPKGSFSTLEIQRTEQGDSAMYLCASSSSGQGWNEQYFGPGTRLTVT.

The rearrangement links TRBV9 to TRBJ1-1; D remains unclear. The CDR3 is 14 amino acids. Germline values: CDR1 SGDLS, CDR2 YYNGEE. The V end lost 3 bases, the J end lost 1 base, and 10 bases lay between the germline ends. CDR3 coding DNA: TGTGCCAGCAGCGCAGACAACTGGAACACTGAAGCTTTCTTT. It yields the protein CASSADNWNTEAFF.

The chain carries TRBV5-4 and TRBJ2-4, with D unclear. This CDR3 region has 16 residues. Looked up from germline, CDR1 is SGHNT and CDR2 is YYREEE (reference sequence). V was clipped by 0 bases and J by 1 base, with 11 bases between them. CDR3 loop: CASSLGADPAKNIQYF. CDR3 DNA: TGTGCCAGCAGCTTGGGGGCAGACCCTGCCAAAAACATTCAGTACTTC.

The genes are TRBV28 and TRBJ2-5; a weak D match, TRBD1 (6 bases). V was cut by 7 bases and J by 2 bases, with 8 bases left in between. CDR1 is MDHEN and CDR2 is SYDVKM in the germline V gene. The CDR3 totals 12 residues. Here the CDR3 DNA reads TGTGCCAGCAAGAGGGGGCAAGAGACCCAGTACTTC. As protein: CASKRGQETQYF.

This clone has just one count. This sequence joins TRBV7-2 and TRBJ1-1; the D gene is possibly TRBD1 (5 bases). There are 13 residues in the CDR3. Germline V gene data show CDR1 as SGHTA and CDR2 as FQGNSA. V lost 2 bases to trimming and J lost 2 bases, with 6 bases between them. The CDR3: CASSLQGNTEAFF. The DNA for the CDR3 is TGTGCCAGCAGCTTACAGGGCAACACTGAAGCTTTCTTT.

The rearrangement joins TRBV27 to TRBJ1-2; D gene uncertain. The V gene's germline CDR1 is MNHEY and CDR2 SMNVEV (reference sequence). Trimming removed 5 bases at V and 2 bases at J, with 9 bases between. The CDR3 is 13 amino acids. The CDR3 DNA is TGTGCCAGCAGTCCCGAGCGGAACTATGGCTACACCTTC. It specifies CASSPERNYGYTF.

This chain uses TRBV7-9 with TRBJ1-6; 7 bases fit TRBD1. CDR1 and CDR2 from the germline V gene are SEHNR and FQNEAQ (reference sequence). The CDR3 runs to 19 residues. With 6 bases clipped from V and 7 bases from J, the junction kept 21 bases outside the gene matches. The CDR3 reads CASSTMGQSKSPPNSPLHF. The CDR3 bases are TGTGCCAGCAGTACCATGGGACAGTCCAAATCCCCTCCAAATTCACCCCTCCACTTT.

The rearrangement joins TRBV11-1 to TRBJ2-5; D may be TRBD1 (9 bases). The CDR3 runs 17 residues. Trimming shortened V by 3 bases and J by 4 bases, and 21 bases separated the two germline ends. Germline CDR1 SGHAT, CDR2 FQDESV (reference sequence). CDR3 nucleotides: TGTGCCAGCAGCTTCGGCGGGGGGACAGGGTTCGGAGAGACCCAGTACTTC. Its protein is CASSFGGGTGFGETQYF.

The chain is built from TRBV29-1 and TRBJ1-2; a possible D gene is TRBD1 (5 bases). V was pared by 6 bases and J by 8 bases, with 13 bases between. The length of the CDR3 is 11 residues. The germline V gene has CDR1 SQVTM and CDR2 ANQGSEA. The CDR3 reads CSVVARGGYTF. The DNA for the CDR3 is TGCAGCGTGGTAGCTAGGGGAGGCTACACCTTC.

The genes are TRBV5-6 and TRBJ1-1; no reliable D call. The V and J ends lost 0 bases and 3 bases respectively, with 9 bases between them. In germline, CDR1 is SGHDT, CDR2 YYEEEE. The CDR3 consists of 14 residues. The CDR3 DNA reads TGTGCCAGCAGCTTGGTAAGGAGCTACACTGAAGCTTTCTTT. Translated: CASSLVRSYTEAFF.

The rearrangement joins TRBV10-3 to TRBJ2-7; 9 positions agree with TRBD1. J was trimmed by 6 bases and V by 6 bases; bases with no gene match: 6. The CDR3 is 13 amino acids. The germline CDR1 and CDR2 sequences are ENHRY and SYGVKD. The CDR3, as DNA: TGTGCCATCAGCCGGGACAGGGAATCCGAGCAGTACTTC. Translating it yields CAISRDRESEQYF.

The chain is built from TRBV4-1 and TRBJ2-7; 10 nucleotides agree with TRBD1. CDR3 length: 15 residues. Germline assignment: CDR1 MGHRA and CDR2 YSYEKL. V was clipped by 3 bases and J by 3 bases; unmatched bases: 5. CDR3 sequence reads: CASSQGQGIVYEQYF. Here the CDR3 DNA reads TGCGCCAGCAGCCAGGGACAGGGGATCGTCTACGAGCAGTACTTC.

The gene calls are TRBV7-9 and TRBJ2-3; 9 nucleotides agree with TRBD1. The ends lost 1 base at V and 8 bases at J; junction bases unmatched: 4. The CDR3 loop spans 14 amino acids. Germline V gene data show CDR1 as SEHNR and CDR2 as FQNEAQ (reference sequence). This CDR3 reads CASSLDRGHGTQYF. The DNA for the CDR3 is TGTGCCAGCAGCTTAGACAGGGGGCATGGTACGCAGTATTTT. The full variable domain, completed using reference TRBV7-9 and TRBJ2-3, is DTGVSQNPRHKITKRGQNVTFRCDPISEHNRLYWYRQTLGQGPEFLTYFQNEAQLEKSRLLSDRFSAERPKGSFSTLEIQRTEQGDSAMYLCASSLDRGHGTQYFGPGTRLTVL.

This CDR3 reads CASSNSHISSGNTIYF. CDR3 coding DNA: TGTGCCAGCAGCAATAGCCACATCAGCTCTGGAAACACCATATATTTT. The chain joins TRBV5-5 to TRBJ1-3, with D unclear. The CDR3 is made up of 16 amino acids. Trimming cost V 4 bases and J 0 bases, with 14 bases left between them. Germline V gives CDR1 SGHKS, CDR2 YYEKEE (reference sequence).

The rearrangement links TRBV18 to TRBJ2-4; 11 nucleotides agree with TRBD1. V shed 3 bases and J 1 base; nucleotides not matched to a gene: 8. This CDR3 contains 18 residues. CDR1 KGHSH and CDR2 LQKENI come from the germline V gene. The CDR3 nucleotides are TGTGCCAGCTCACCCATGCCGGGACAGGGGGGGGCCAAAAACATTCAGTACTTC. Translating gives CASSPMPGQGGAKNIQYF. Supplemented by reference TRBV18 and TRBJ2-4, the full variable domain reads NAGVMQNPRHLVRRRGQEARLRCSPMKGHSHVYWYRQLPEEGLKFMVYLQKENIIDESGMPKERFSAEFPKEGPSILRIQQVVRGDSAAYFCASSPMPGQGGAKNIQYFGAGTRLSVL.

This chain uses TRBV10-3 with TRBJ1-4; TRBD1 is a possible D gene (5 bases). The V end was cut by 8 bases, the J end by 4 bases, with 11 bases between. The CDR3 has 13 residues. The V gene's germline CDR1 is ENHRY and CDR2 SYGVKD. CDR3 nucleotide sequence: TGTGCCATCTCGGGGGGAAGTAATGAAAAACTGTTTTTT. Protein product: CAISGGSNEKLFF.

This chain links TRBV7-3 with TRBJ1-1, with TRBD1 as a possible D gene (5 bases). V was clipped by 7 bases and J by 2 bases, with 17 bases between them. The CDR3 has 15 residues. Germline-derived CDR1 and CDR2 are SGHTA and FQGTGA. CDR3 sequence: CASKLGSGSNTEAFF. CDR3 nucleotides: TGTGCCAGCAAATTGGGTTCAGGGTCTAACACTGAAGCTTTCTTT.

The chain carries TRBV30 and TRBJ2-7, with TRBD1 matching over 7 bases. Per germline, CDR1 GTSNPN and CDR2 SVGIG (reference sequence). With V trimmed by 4 bases and J by 2 bases, 8 bases remained unmatched. The CDR3 is made up of 14 amino acids. DNA for the CDR3: TGTGCCTGGATGGGTGGGACAGCAACCTACGAGCAGTACTTC. Amino acid sequence: CAWMGGTATYEQYF.

Worth noting for this clone: One end of the junction does not line up with germline, which may come from a read error. The sample has other DNA sequences that encode this CDR3 too. The genes are TRBV4-1 and TRBJ2-4, with a possible D match to TRBD1 (5 bases). The V gene's germline CDR1 is MGHRA and CDR2 YSYEKL. The CDR3 consists of 15 residues. This CDR3 is CASSPIGVAKNIQYF. The CDR3 bases are TGTGCCAGCAGCCCAATAGGGGTAGCCAAAAACATTCAGTACTTC.

The chain uses TRBV9 and TRBJ1-1, with 8 bases fitting TRBD1. The CDR3 totals 15 residues. V lost 0 bases to trimming and J lost 4 bases; unmatched junction nucleotides: 5. Germline assignment: CDR1 SGDLS and CDR2 YYNGEE. CDR3 bases: TGTGCCAGCAGCGTAGGGACAGGGAGCTTCACTGAAGCTTTCTTT. Protein product: CASSVGTGSFTEAFF.

This sequence joins TRBV30 and TRBJ2-1; D call uncertain. Trimming cost V 0 bases and J 8 bases, with 14 bases left between them. Germline V lookup: CDR1 GTSNPN, CDR2 SVGIG (reference sequence). The CDR3 consists of 14 residues. For the CDR3, the DNA is TGTGCCTGGAGTGTCTCCCCCGCAACGGATGAGCAGTTCTTC. This encodes CAWSVSPATDEQFF.

The genes are TRBV2 and TRBJ2-5; D perhaps matches TRBD2 (6 bases). This CDR3 contains 13 residues. Trimming removed 6 bases from V and 2 bases from J, with 10 bases in between. From germline, CDR1 is SNHLY and CDR2 FYNNEI. The chain's CDR3 is CASSAGIQETQYF. The CDR3 coding sequence is TGTGCCAGCAGCGCGGGGATACAAGAGACCCAGTACTTC.

The rearrangement uses TRBV27 and TRBJ1-1, with 9 bases matching TRBD1. Germline values: CDR1 MNHEY, CDR2 SMNVEV (reference sequence). The V segment lost 5 bases and the J segment 6 bases; nucleotides outside the gene matches: 4. The CDR3 totals 13 residues. The CDR3, as DNA: TGTGCCAGCAGTCCCGACAGGGGGGCTGAAGCTTTCTTT. Encoded protein: CASSPDRGAEAFF.

V gene TRBV19 combines with J gene TRBJ2-1, with a possible D match to TRBD2 (6 bases). This CDR3 is 14 amino acids long. Germline V gene lookup returns CDR1 LNHDA and CDR2 SQIVND (reference sequence). V was trimmed by 7 bases and J by 1 base, leaving 11 bases between them. In DNA form, the CDR3 reads TGTGCCAGTAAAGTGGGGGGTTCCTACAATGAGCAGTTCTTC. It is translated as CASKVGGSYNEQFF.

This clone appeared a single time. This chain links TRBV5-1 with TRBJ2-6; 7 nucleotides match TRBD1. This CDR3 is 17 amino acids long. The V segment lost 2 bases and the J segment 0 bases; nucleotides outside the gene matches: 5. Germline lookup yields CDR1 SGHRS and CDR2 YFSETQ. This CDR3 reads CASSLVTGYSGANVLTF. The CDR3, as DNA: TGCGCCAGCAGCTTAGTGACAGGGTACTCTGGGGCCAACGTCCTGACTTTC.

The CDR3: CASSISGGLDYGYTF. CDR3 coding DNA: TGTGCCAGCAGTATCTCGGGAGGCCTCGACTATGGCTACACCTTC. The chain combines TRBV6-5 with TRBJ1-2; D is uncertain. This CDR3 is 15 amino acids long. Germline V gene lookup returns CDR1 MNHEY and CDR2 SVGAGI. V lost 5 bases, J lost 3 bases, and 16 bases lay in between.

The rearrangement joins TRBV28 to TRBJ1-2; the match to TRBD1 covers 9 bases. J gave up 6 bases and V 1 base, and 6 bases lay outside the gene matches. This CDR3 comprises 15 residues. Germline lookup yields CDR1 MDHEN and CDR2 SYDVKM. The CDR3 nucleotides are TGTGCCAGCAGTTTATACGGGACAGGGCAAGATGGCTACACCTTC. It translates to CASSLYGTGQDGYTF.